A selection of T cell receptor beta chains follows, all from one sample in a study of read filtering for tumor transcriptome and immune sequencing. TCRdb used MiXCR to reprocess the reads, holding one entry per CDR3 protein. The sample lists some 25,000 distinct CDR3 sequences, 20% to 25% occurring once. The specimen sequenced was a population of CD138-negative cells sorted from bone marrow. The receptors shown here come from a donor aged 40 or over with multiple myeloma. The CDR3 runs from the conserved cysteine through the conserved F or W. The D gene is left open where the match is weak. Only some rows state a clone size, as once, few, many or a class for expanded clones.

TRBV28	TRBJ1-5	TRBD1	many	CASRGATGTYSNQPQHF	TGTGCCAGCAGAGGGGCGACAGGGACTTATAGCAATCAGCCCCAGCATTTT
TRBV19	TRBJ2-1	TRBD2	many	CASSNPSGRGVVNEQFF	TGTGCCAGTAGTAATCCTAGCGGGAGAGGTGTGGTTAATGAGCAGTTCTTC
TRBV20-1	TRBJ2-1	.	.	CSADHNEQFF	TGCAGTGCTGATCACAATGAGCAGTTTTTC
TRBV20-1	TRBJ2-5	TRBD2	many	CSAHGSGRARETQYF	TGCAGTGCTCACGGTAGCGGGAGGGCAAGAGAGACCCAGTACTTC
TRBV28	TRBJ2-2	TRBD2	many	CASRSGGVTGELFF	TGTGCCAGCAGGTCGGGGGGTGTCACCGGGGAGCTGTTTTTT
TRBV5-1	TRBJ2-3	TRBD1	many	CASSWGQSTDTQYF	TGCGCCAGCAGCTGGGGACAGAGCACAGATACGCAGTATTTT
TRBV6-2/TRBV6-3	TRBJ2-7	TRBD2	many	CASKPGLARPYEQYF	TGTGCCAGCAAACCCGGACTAGCGCGACCTTACGAGCAGTACTTC
TRBV10-3	TRBJ2-1	TRBD2	.	CAISPSGSLSNEQFF	TGTGCTATCAGCCCTAGCGGGAGCTTATCCAATGAGCAGTTCTTC
TRBV4-2	TRBJ2-7	TRBD2	few	CASSQDQSGTYEQYF	TGTGCCAGCAGCCAAGATCAGAGCGGGACCTACGAGCAGTACTTC
TRBV28	TRBJ2-1	.	once	CASSLSRPAINNEQFF	TGTGCCAGCAGTTTATCCCGGCCAGCGATTAACAATGAGCAGTTCTTC
TRBV5-1	TRBJ1-6	TRBD1	many	CASSPRTGEDSPLHF	TGCGCCAGCAGCCCACGGACAGGGGAGGATTCACCCCTCCACTTT
TRBV7-2	TRBJ2-1	TRBD2	.	CASSFKAGANEQFF	TGTGCCAGCAGCTTCAAAGCGGGAGCCAATGAGCAGTTCTTC
TRBV7-6	TRBJ2-1	TRBD2	many	CASSLISGNSYNEQFF	TGTGCCAGCAGCTTAATAAGCGGGAACTCCTACAATGAGCAGTTCTTC
TRBV6-1	TRBJ2-3	.	many	CASSETGQGTADTQYF	TGTGCCAGCAGTGAAACGGGGCAGGGCACCGCAGATACGCAGTATTTT
TRBV18	TRBJ2-1	.	.	CASSPRGRSSYNEQFF	TGTGCCAGCTCACCTAGGGGACGGAGCTCCTACAATGAGCAGTTCTTC
TRBV5-1	TRBJ2-7	TRBD2	many	CASSSSGLSYEQYF	TGCGCCAGCAGCTCCTCGGGACTATCCTACGAGCAGTACTTC
TRBV14	TRBJ2-7	TRBD1	.	CASSVHPQEGAPYEQYF	TGTGCCAGCAGCGTACACCCTCAAGAGGGGGCTCCCTACGAGCAGTACTTC
TRBV5-4	TRBJ2-1	TRBD1	few	CASSAVLADRGGSEQFF	TGTGCCAGCAGCGCTGTACTGGCGGACAGGGGGGGGAGTGAGCAGTTCTTC
TRBV14	TRBJ2-1	.	many	CASSQDRGNEQFF	TGTGCCAGCAGCCAAGACCGGGGCAATGAGCAGTTCTTC
TRBV5-5	TRBJ2-1	TRBD2	many	CASSQGTSVLGDEQFF	TGTGCCAGCAGCCAAGGGACTAGCGTCCTTGGAGATGAGCAGTTCTTC
TRBV28	TRBJ1-5	.	many	CASSLLSVGAYQHF	TGTGCCAGCAGTTTATTAAGTGTCGGGGCCTATCAGCATTTT
TRBV19	TRBJ2-3	.	many	CASSISLYSTDTQYF	TGTGCCAGTAGTATATCGCTGTATAGCACAGATACGCAGTATTTT
TRBV10-3	TRBJ2-3	TRBD2	few	CAIKELAGGSGTPYF	TGTGCCATCAAGGAGCTAGCGGGAGGGTCAGGTACGCCGTATTTT
TRBV20-1	TRBJ2-2	TRBD2	many	CSARDLWVAGDTGELFF	TGCAGTGCTAGAGATCTCTGGGTAGCGGGAGATACCGGGGAGCTGTTTTTT
TRBV20-1	TRBJ2-7	.	.	CSARDPVGNEQYF	TGCAGTGCTAGAGACCCGGTGGGGAACGAGCAGTACTTC
TRBV11-3	TRBJ2-2	TRBD2	.	CASSSGLAGAGTGVLFF	TGTGCCAGCAGCTCGGGATTAGCGGGAGCGGGCACCGGGGTGCTGTTTTTT
TRBV19	TRBJ2-5	TRBD2	many	CASRRGLAGEETQYF	TGTGCCAGTAGAAGGGGACTAGCGGGAGAGGAGACCCAGTACTTC
TRBV7-2	TRBJ2-7	.	many	CASSSQASSYEQYF	TGTGCCAGCAGCTCCCAGGCCAGCTCCTACGAGCAGTACTTC
TRBV11-2	TRBJ2-7	TRBD1	many	CASSPQTGHYEQYF	TGTGCCAGCAGCCCTCAGACAGGGCACTACGAGCAGTACTTC
TRBV18	TRBJ1-1	.	many	CASSPQGNTEAFF	TGTGCCAGCTCACCACAGGGGAACACTGAAGCTTTCTTT
TRBV9	TRBJ1-5	.	many	CASSVVPDHQPQHF	TGTGCCAGCAGCGTAGTACCAGACCATCAGCCCCAGCATTTT
TRBV3-1	TRBJ2-7	.	many	CASSGPARAPTYEQYF	TGTGCCAGCAGCGGCCCGGCGAGGGCGCCTACCTACGAGCAGTACTTC
TRBV12-3/TRBV12-4	TRBJ1-5	.	many	CASSFDPGQPQHF	TGTGCCAGCAGTTTTGACCCGGGGCAGCCCCAGCATTTT
TRBV28	TRBJ2-5	.	many	CASSGPVAQETQYF	TGTGCCAGCAGTGGACCCGTCGCTCAAGAGACCCAGTACTTC
TRBV20-1	TRBJ2-7	.	many	CSGSPSTARIAGKFHYEQYF	TGCAGTGGGAGCCCCTCAACGGCTAGAATCGCGGGAAAGTTCCATTACGAGCAGTACTTC
TRBV20-1	TRBJ2-5	.	many	CSASRRTGETQYF	TGCAGTGCTAGCAGGAGGACGGGGGAGACCCAGTACTTC
TRBV5-6	TRBJ2-1	TRBD2	many	CASSFASGRDNEQFF	TGTGCCAGCAGCTTTGCTAGCGGGAGAGATAATGAGCAGTTCTTC
TRBV28	TRBJ2-3	TRBD2	many	CASSLTGTSGRTDTQYF	TGTGCCAGCAGTCTTACAGGGACTAGCGGGAGGACAGATACGCAGTATTTT
TRBV4-1	TRBJ2-6	TRBD2	medium-sized	CASSQDTLAGGAGANVLTF	TGCGCCAGCAGCCAAGATACACTAGCGGGAGGAGCTGGGGCCAACGTCCTGACTTTC
TRBV19	TRBJ2-7	.	many	CASSIIGGGEYEQYF	TGTGCCAGTAGTATAATAGGAGGGGGCGAATACGAGCAGTACTTC
TRBV5-4	TRBJ2-3	TRBD1	many	CASSLNRDSGTDTQYF	TGTGCCAGCAGCTTAAACCGGGACAGTGGCACAGATACGCAGTATTTT
TRBV11-1	TRBJ2-5	TRBD2	many	CASRGTSGQETQYF	TGTGCCAGCAGAGGGACTAGCGGCCAAGAGACCCAGTACTTC
TRBV20-1	TRBJ1-1	.	many	CSARALGGAEAFF	TGCAGTGCTAGAGCCCTGGGGGGCGCTGAAGCTTTCTTT
TRBV6-6	TRBJ2-7	.	many	CASSPSWRNEQYF	TGTGCCAGCAGTCCATCCTGGCGGAACGAGCAGTACTTC
TRBV3-1	TRBJ2-2	TRBD1	many	CASSHLGNRGTGELFF	TGTGCCAGCAGCCACCTCGGGAACAGGGGGACCGGGGAGCTGTTTTTT
TRBV29-1	TRBJ2-1	TRBD2	many	CSVGEGSSYNEQFF	TGCAGCGTTGGGGAGGGAAGCTCCTACAATGAGCAGTTCTTC
TRBV2	TRBJ1-1	TRBD1	many	CASRFGTENTEAFF	TGTGCCAGCAGGTTCGGGACAGAGAACACTGAAGCTTTCTTT
TRBV20-1	TRBJ1-1	TRBD1	many	CSPGGSPPMNTEAFF	TGCAGTCCAGGGGGCTCCCCTCCTATGAACACTGAAGCTTTCTTT
TRBV28	TRBJ2-6	.	many	CASTTAFGSGANVLTF	TGTGCCAGCACCACGGCCTTTGGCTCTGGGGCCAACGTCCTGACTTTC
TRBV2	TRBJ2-1	.	many	CASSEGTGEQFF	TGTGCCAGCAGTGAAGGGACGGGTGAGCAGTTCTTC
TRBV7-9	TRBJ2-5	TRBD1	medium-sized	CASSLVTGEETQYF	TGTGCCAGCAGCTTAGTCACAGGGGAAGAGACCCAGTACTTC
TRBV4-1	TRBJ2-7	.	many	CASSQGPSYEQYF	TGCGCCAGCAGCCAAGGACCGTCCTACGAGCAGTACTTC
TRBV30	TRBJ2-7	.	many	CAWDQGYEQYF	TGTGCCTGGGATCAGGGGTACGAGCAGTACTTC
TRBV19	TRBJ1-1	.	many	CASSMTANTEAFF	TGTGCCAGTAGTATGACAGCGAACACTGAAGCTTTCTTT
TRBV5-1	TRBJ1-1	.	many	CASSPTGLDTEAFF	TGCGCCAGCAGCCCGACAGGCTTGGACACTGAAGCTTTCTTT